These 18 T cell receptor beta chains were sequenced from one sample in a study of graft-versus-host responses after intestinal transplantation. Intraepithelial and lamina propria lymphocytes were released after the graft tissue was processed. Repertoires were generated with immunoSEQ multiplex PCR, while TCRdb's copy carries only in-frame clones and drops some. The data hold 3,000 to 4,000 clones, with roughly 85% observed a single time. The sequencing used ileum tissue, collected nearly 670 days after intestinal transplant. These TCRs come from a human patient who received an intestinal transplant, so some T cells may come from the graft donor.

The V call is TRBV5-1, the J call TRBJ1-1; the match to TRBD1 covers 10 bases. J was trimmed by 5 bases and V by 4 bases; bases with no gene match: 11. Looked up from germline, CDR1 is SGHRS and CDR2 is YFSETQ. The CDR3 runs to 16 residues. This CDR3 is CASSLDRGLVGTEAFF. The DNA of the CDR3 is TGCGCCAGCAGCCTCGACAGGGGGCTAGTGGGAACTGAAGCTTTCTTT.

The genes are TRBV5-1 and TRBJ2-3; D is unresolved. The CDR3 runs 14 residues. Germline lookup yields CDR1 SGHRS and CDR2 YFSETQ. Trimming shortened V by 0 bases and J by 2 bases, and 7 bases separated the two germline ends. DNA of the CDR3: TGCGCCAGCAGCTTGGGGTGGATCACAGATACGCAGTATTTT. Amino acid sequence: CASSLGWITDTQYF.

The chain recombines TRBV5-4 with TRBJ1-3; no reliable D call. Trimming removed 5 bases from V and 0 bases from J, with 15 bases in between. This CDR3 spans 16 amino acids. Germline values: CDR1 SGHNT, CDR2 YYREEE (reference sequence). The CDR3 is CASSPGTVLSGNTIYF. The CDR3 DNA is TGTGCCAGCAGTCCTGGAACAGTACTCTCTGGAAACACCATATATTTT. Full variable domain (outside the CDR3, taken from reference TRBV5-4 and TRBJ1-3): ETGVTQSPTHLIKTRGQQVTLRCSSQSGHNTVSWYQQALGQGPQFIFQYYREEENGRGNFPPRFSGLQFPNYSSELNVNALELDDSALYLCASSPGTVLSGNTIYFGEGSWLTVV.

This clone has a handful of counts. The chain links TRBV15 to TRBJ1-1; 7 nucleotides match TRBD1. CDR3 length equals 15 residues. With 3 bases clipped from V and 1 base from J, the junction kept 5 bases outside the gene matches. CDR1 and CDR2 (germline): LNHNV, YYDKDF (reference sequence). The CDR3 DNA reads TGTGCCACCAGCAGTGACAGGGATCGGAACACTGAAGCTTTCTTT. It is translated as CATSSDRDRNTEAFF.

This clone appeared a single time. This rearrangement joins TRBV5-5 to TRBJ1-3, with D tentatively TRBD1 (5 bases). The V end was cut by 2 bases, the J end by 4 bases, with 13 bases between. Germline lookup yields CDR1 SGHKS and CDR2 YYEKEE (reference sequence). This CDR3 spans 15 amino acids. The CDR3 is CASSFDQGRGNTIYF. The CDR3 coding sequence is TGTGCCAGCAGCTTCGATCAGGGTAGAGGAAACACCATATATTTT.

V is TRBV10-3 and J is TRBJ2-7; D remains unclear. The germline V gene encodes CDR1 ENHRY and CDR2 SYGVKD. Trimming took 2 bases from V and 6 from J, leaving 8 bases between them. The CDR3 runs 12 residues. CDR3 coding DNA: TGTGCCATCAGTGAGCCCCGCAGCGAGCAGTACTTC. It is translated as CAISEPRSEQYF.

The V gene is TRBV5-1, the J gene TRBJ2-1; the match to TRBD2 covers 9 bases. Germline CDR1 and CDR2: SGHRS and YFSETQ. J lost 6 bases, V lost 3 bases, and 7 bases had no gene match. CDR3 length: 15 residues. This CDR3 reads CASSSGTSPGNEQFF. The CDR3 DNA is TGCGCCAGCAGCTCCGGGACTAGCCCGGGCAATGAGCAGTTCTTC.

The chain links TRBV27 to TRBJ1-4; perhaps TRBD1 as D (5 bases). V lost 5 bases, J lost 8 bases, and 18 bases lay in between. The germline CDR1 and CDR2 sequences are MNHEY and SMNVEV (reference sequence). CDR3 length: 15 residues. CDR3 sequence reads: CASSTGLGGGEKLFF. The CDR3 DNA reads TGTGCCAGCAGTACGGGACTGGGCGGGGGGGAAAAACTGTTTTTT. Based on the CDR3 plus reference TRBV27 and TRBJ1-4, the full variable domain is EAQVTQNPRYLITVTGKKLTVTCSQNMNHEYMSWYRQDPGLGLRQIYYSMNVEVTDKGDVPEGYKVSRKEKRNFPLILESPSPNQTSLYFCASSTGLGGGEKLFFGSGTQLSVL.

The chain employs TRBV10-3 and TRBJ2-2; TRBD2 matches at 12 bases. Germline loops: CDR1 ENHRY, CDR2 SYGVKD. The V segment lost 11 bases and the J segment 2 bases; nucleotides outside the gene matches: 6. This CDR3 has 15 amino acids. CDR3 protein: CACRTSGINTGELFF. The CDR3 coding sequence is TGTGCCTGCCGGACTAGCGGGATTAACACCGGGGAGCTGTTTTTT.

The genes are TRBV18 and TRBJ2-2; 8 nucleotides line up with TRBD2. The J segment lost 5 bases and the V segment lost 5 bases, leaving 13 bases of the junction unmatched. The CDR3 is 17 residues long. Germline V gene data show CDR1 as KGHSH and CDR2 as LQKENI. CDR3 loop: CASSTSTGTRSTGELFF. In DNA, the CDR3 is TGTGCCAGCTCAACATCAACCGGGACTAGAAGTACCGGGGAGCTGTTTTTT.

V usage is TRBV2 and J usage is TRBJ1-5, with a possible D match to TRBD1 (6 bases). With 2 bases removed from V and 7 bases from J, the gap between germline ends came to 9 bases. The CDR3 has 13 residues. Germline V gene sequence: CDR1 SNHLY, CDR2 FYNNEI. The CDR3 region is CASSENRVQPQHF. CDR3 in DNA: TGTGCCAGCAGTGAAAACAGGGTGCAGCCCCAGCATTTT.

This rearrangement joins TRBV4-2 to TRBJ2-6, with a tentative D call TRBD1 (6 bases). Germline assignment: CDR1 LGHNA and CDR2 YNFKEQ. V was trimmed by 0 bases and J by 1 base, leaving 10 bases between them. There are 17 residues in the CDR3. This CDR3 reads CASSQDQQGSGANVLTF. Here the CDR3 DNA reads TGTGCCAGCAGCCAAGATCAGCAGGGGTCTGGGGCCAACGTCCTGACTTTC.

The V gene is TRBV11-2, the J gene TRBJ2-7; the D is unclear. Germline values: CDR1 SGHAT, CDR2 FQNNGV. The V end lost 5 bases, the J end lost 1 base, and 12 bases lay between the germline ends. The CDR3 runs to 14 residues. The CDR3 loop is CASSPGPPSYEQYF. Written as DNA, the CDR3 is TGTGCCAGCAGCCCGGGCCCCCCGTCCTACGAGCAGTACTTC.

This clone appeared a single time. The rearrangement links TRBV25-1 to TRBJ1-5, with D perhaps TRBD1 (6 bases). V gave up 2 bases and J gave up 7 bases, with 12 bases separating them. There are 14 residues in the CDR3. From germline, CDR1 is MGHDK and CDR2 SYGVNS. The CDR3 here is CASSEGGGWQPQHF. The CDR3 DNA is TGTGCCAGCAGTGAAGGAGGGGGTTGGCAGCCCCAGCATTTT.

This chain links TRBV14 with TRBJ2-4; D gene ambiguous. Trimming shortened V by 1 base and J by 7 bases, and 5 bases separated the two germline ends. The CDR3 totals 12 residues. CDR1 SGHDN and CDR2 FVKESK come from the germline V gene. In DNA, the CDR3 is TGTGCCAGCAGCCAAGTGTATAACATTCAGTACTTC. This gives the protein CASSQVYNIQYF. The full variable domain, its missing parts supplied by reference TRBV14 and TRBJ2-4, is EAGVTQFPSHSVIEKGQTVTLRCDPISGHDNLYWYRRVMGKEIKFLLHFVKESKQDESGMPNNRFLAERTGGTYSTLKVQPAELEDSGVYFCASSQVYNIQYFGAGTRLSVL.

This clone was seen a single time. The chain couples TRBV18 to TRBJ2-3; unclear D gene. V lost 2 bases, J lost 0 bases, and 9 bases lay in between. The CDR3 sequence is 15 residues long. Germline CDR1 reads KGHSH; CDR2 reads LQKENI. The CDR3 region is CASSPNADSTDTQYF. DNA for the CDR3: TGTGCCAGCTCACCAAACGCGGATAGCACAGATACGCAGTATTTT.

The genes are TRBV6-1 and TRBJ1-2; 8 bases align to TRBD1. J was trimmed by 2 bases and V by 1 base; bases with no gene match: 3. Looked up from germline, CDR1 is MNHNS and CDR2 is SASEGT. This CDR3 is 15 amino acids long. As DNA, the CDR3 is TGTGCCAGCAGTGAAGGGGCAGGGGGCAACTATGGCTACACCTTC. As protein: CASSEGAGGNYGYTF.

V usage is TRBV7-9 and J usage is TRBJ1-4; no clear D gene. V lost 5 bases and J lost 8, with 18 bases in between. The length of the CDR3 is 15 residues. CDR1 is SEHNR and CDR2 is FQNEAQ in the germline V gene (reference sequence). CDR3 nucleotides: TGTGCCAGCAGCCCCCCCGTCGAGGGCACAGAAAAACTGTTTTTT. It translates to CASSPPVEGTEKLFF.